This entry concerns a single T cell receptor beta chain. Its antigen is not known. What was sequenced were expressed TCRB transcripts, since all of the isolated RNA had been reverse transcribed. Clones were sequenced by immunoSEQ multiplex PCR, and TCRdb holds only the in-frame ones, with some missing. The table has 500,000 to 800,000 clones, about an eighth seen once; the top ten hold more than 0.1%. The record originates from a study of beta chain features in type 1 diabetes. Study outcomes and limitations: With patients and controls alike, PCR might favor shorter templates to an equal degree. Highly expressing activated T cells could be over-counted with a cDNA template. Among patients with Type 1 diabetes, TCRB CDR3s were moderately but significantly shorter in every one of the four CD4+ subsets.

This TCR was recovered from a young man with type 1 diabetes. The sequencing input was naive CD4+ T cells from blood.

The CDR3 DNA follows: TGTGCCAGCAGCTGGCCGGGCCAGCCTATGATGAACACTGAAGCTTTCTTT. It is translated as CASSWPGQPMMNTEAFF. The rearrangement joins TRBV5-6 to TRBJ1-1; no definite D call. Trimming left V 3 bases short and J 0 bases short, with 18 bases between. The CDR3 contains 17 residues. CDR1 is SGHDT and CDR2 is YYEEEE in the germline V gene.